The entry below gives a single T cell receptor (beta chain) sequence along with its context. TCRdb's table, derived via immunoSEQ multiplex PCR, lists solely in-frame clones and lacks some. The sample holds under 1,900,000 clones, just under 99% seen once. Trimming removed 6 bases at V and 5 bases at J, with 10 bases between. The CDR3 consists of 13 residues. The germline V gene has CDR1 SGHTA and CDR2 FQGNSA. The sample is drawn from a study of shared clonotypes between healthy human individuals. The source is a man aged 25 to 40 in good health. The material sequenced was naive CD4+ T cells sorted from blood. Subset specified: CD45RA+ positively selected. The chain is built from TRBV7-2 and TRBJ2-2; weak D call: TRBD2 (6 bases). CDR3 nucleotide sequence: TGTGCCAGCAGTTCGGAGGGGACCGGGGAGCTGTTTTTT. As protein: CASSSEGTGELFF. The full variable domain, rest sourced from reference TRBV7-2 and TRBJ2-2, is GAGVSQSPSNKVTEKGKDVELRCDPISGHTALYWYRQSLGQGLEFLIYFQGNSAPDKSGLPSDRFSAERTGGSVSTLTIQRTQQEDSAVYLCASSSEGTGELFFGEGSRLTVL.